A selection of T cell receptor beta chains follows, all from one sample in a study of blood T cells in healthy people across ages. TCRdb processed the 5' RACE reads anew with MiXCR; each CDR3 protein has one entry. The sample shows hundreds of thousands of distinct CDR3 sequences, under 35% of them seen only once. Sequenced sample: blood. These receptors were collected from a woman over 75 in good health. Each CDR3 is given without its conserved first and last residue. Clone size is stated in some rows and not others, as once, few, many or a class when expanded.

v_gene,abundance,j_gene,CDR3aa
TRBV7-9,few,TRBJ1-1,ASSFSSRGAF
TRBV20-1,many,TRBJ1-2,SAAIRVGYT
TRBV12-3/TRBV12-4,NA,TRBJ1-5,ASSGRDQPQH
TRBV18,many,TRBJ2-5,ASSPGLGETQY
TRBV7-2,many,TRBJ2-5,ASSLASSGGAGEETQY
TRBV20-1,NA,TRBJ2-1,STGGASVYNEQF
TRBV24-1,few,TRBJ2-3,ATSDPSGATPSTDTQY
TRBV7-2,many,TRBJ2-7,ASSLSGSSYEQY
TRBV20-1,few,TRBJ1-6,SARATQGYNSPLH
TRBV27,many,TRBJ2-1,ASCLAGGPPNEQF
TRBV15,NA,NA,ATSRDGQNSYNEQY
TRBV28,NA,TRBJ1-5,ASSPWGQPQH
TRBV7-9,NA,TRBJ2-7,ASSLGKTSGSYEQY
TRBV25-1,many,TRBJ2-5,ASSEPGPLQETQY
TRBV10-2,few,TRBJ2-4,ASSFTDGGEQY
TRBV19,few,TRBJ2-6,ASSIKEDSGANVLT
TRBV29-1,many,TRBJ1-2,SVPRQANYGYT
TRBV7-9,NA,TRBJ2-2,ASEGQGGTGELF
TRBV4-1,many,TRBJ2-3,ASSQDLRTDTQY
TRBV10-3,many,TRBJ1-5,AISNDGYSNQPQH
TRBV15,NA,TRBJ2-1,ATAQPTNEQF
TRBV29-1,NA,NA,SVGQGKTQY
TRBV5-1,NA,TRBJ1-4,ASSRGAPWGEKRF
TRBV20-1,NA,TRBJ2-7,SARDWLADSYEQY
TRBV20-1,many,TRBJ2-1,SARVSGRTYNEQF
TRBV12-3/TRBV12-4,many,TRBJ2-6,ASGLSSSGANVLT
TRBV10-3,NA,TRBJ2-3,AAGQDRATDTQY
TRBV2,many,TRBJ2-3,ASSTGFGLAGGLTLTDTQY
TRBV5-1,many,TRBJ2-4,ASRVDGGPALAKNIQY
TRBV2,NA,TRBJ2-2,ASNGAGGLF
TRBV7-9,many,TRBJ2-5,ASSLRLAGEETQY
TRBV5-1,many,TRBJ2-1,ASSFGRDFVRNEQF
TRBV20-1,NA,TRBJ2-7,SARPSGSYEQY
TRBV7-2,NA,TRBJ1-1,AGSAGTGRRTEAF
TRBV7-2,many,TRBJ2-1,ASSYPSRNEQF
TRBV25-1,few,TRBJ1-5,ASSETGRNQPQH
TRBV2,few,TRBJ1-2,ASSGDNRGGYT
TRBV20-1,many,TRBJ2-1,SAHYGLAGGSAHYNEQF
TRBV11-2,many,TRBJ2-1,ASSLGRLGNEQF
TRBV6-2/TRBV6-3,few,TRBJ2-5,ASSPLGQGMGETQY
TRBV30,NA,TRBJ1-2,ASPGQAYGYT
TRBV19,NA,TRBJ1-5,ASSRGRVNQPQH
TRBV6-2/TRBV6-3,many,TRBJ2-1,ASSYSSGVGNEQF
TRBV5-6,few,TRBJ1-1,ASSLWNTEAF
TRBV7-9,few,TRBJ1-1,ASSHTNGQADGAF
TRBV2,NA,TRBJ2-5,ASSSWGGGETQY
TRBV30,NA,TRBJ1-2,AWNPGNYGYT
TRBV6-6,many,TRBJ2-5,ASSYPSGGKETQY
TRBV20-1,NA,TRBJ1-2,SASWQNGYT
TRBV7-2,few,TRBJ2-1,ASITRRGSYNEQF
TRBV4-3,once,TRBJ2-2,ASSQESLGSNTGELF
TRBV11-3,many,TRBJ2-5,ASSPRSGQETQY
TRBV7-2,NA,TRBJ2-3,ASSLAGLAGGADTQY
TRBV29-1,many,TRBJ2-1,SGDSGGANEQF
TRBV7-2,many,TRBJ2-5,ASSVGTGMRETQY